This is a list of T cell receptor beta chains from one sample in a study of cytomegalovirus exposure and HLA in healthy donors. TCRdb's copy holds only in-frame clones and misses some; the assay was immunoSEQ multiplex PCR. Its listing shows tens of thousands of clones. The specimen was PBMCs. All receptors come from a man under 40 in good health and CMV-seronegative. Each CDR3 is given with its conserved first and last residue. A D gene is named only where the DNA matches it firmly. Rows give clone size only sometimes, using once, few, many, or a class for an expanded clone.

j_call d_call v_call clone_size cdr3_aa cdr3_nt
TRBJ2-1 . TRBV7-2 . CASSPEQFF TGTGCCAGCAGCCCAGAGCAGTTCTTC
TRBJ2-7 TRBD1 TRBV2 . CASSLSRDRGYEQYF TGTGCCAGCAGCCTAAGCCGGGACAGGGGTTACGAGCAGTACTTC
TRBJ2-1 TRBD2 TRBV6-4 medium-sized CASSDSTSGSNEQFF TGTGCCAGCAGTGACTCGACTAGCGGGAGCAATGAGCAGTTCTTC
TRBJ2-3 TRBD2 TRBV7-2 . CASSLSGSFTDTQYF TGTGCCAGCAGCTTGAGCGGGAGCTTCACAGATACGCAGTATTTT
TRBJ2-7 TRBD2 TRBV18 . CASSPQTSGYEQYF TGTGCCAGCTCACCCCAGACTAGCGGATACGAGCAGTACTTC
TRBJ2-1 . TRBV9 . CASSPTPGYNEQFF TGTGCCAGCAGTCCGACGCCAGGTTACAATGAGCAGTTCTTC
TRBJ2-2 . TRBV9 . CASSVGGDYTGELFF TGTGCCAGCAGCGTAGGCGGGGACTACACCGGGGAGCTGTTTTTT
TRBJ2-7 TRBD1 TRBV5-1 . CASSLPGQVVYEQYF TGCGCCAGCAGCTTACCGGGACAGGTAGTGTACGAGCAGTACTTC
TRBJ2-5 . TRBV27 . CASSQMGVGTQYF TGTGCCAGCAGCCAAATGGGAGTTGGGACCCAGTACTTC
TRBJ1-4 TRBD1 TRBV27 . CASSSGQGAEKLFF TGTGCCAGCAGTTCGGGACAGGGAGCTGAAAAACTGTTTTTT
TRBJ1-1 . TRBV5-5 . CASSLAAGNTEAFF TGTGCCAGCAGCTTGGCTGCAGGGAACACTGAAGCTTTCTTT
TRBJ1-6 . TRBV2 . CASRRQDSPLHF TGTGCCAGCAGACGACAGGATTCACCCCTCCACTTT
TRBJ2-2 TRBD1 TRBV7-2 . CASSLIRDRLSGELFF TGTGCCAGCAGCCTAATTCGGGACAGGCTATCGGGGGAGCTGTTTTTT
TRBJ2-4 . TRBV7-9 . CASSMDSRNIQYF TGTGCCAGCAGCATGGACAGTCGAAACATTCAGTACTTC
TRBJ1-1 . TRBV19 . CASSTITEAFF TGTGCCAGTAGTACTATCACTGAAGCTTTCTTT
TRBJ2-2 TRBD2 TRBV19 . CASSPTLAGGHTGELFF TGTGCCAGTAGTCCTACCCTAGCGGGGGGGCACACCGGGGAGCTGTTTTTT
TRBJ2-5 TRBD1 TRBV7-8 . CASSLGDRGETQYF TGTGCCAGCAGCTTAGGAGACAGGGGGGAGACCCAGTACTTC
TRBJ2-7 . TRBV10-2 . CASSGRVSPSAYEQYF TGCGCCAGCAGTGGCCGAGTGTCCCCCAGCGCCTACGAGCAGTACTTC
TRBJ2-7 . TRBV5-1 . CASSFQLGSYEQYF TGCGCCAGCAGCTTTCAACTAGGATCTTACGAGCAGTACTTC
TRBJ2-4 TRBD1 TRBV7-2 . CASSPRTGGWGKNIQYF TGTGCCAGCAGCCCGCGGACAGGGGGCTGGGGCAAAAACATTCAGTACTTC
TRBJ2-7 TRBD1 TRBV18 . CASSPGDRGYEQYF TGTGCCAGCTCACCAGGGGACAGGGGCTACGAGCAGTACTTC
TRBJ2-7 TRBD2 TRBV29-1 . CSVDGLAGAYEQYF TGCAGCGTTGATGGACTAGCGGGAGCCTACGAGCAGTACTTC
TRBJ1-2 TRBD1 TRBV18 . CASSPTGATYGYTF TGTGCCAGCTCACCGACAGGGGCTACCTATGGCTACACCTTC
TRBJ2-5 . TRBV9 . CASSVSGLNQETQYF TGTGCCAGCAGCGTATCTGGCCTCAACCAAGAGACCCAGTACTTC
TRBJ1-5 . TRBV5-6 . CASSLKNRNQPQHF TGTGCCAGCAGCTTGAAGAACAGGAATCAGCCCCAGCATTTT
TRBJ2-7 TRBD1 TRBV7-8 . CACGQGRAYEQYF TGTGCCTGCGGACAGGGGCGAGCCTACGAGCAGTACTTC
TRBJ2-1 TRBD2 TRBV27 . CATCEGTSGSREQFF TGTGCCACCTGTGAAGGGACTAGCGGGAGTCGTGAGCAGTTCTTC
TRBJ2-2 TRBD2 TRBV7-9 . CASSLIGGLAATGELFF TGTGCCAGCAGCTTAATAGGGGGACTAGCTGCAACCGGGGAGCTGTTTTTT
TRBJ1-1 TRBD1 TRBV10-3 . CAISDPDRAYEAFF TGTGCCATCAGTGACCCGGACAGGGCTTATGAAGCTTTCTTT
TRBJ2-7 . TRBV9 . CASSPQGLKSPHEQYF TGTGCCAGCAGCCCCCAGGGACTCAAAAGCCCCCACGAGCAGTACTTC
TRBJ2-3 . TRBV10-3 . CAINNWGVSTDTQYF TGTGCCATCAATAACTGGGGGGTTAGCACAGATACGCAGTATTTT
TRBJ1-2 TRBD1 TRBV29-1 . CSIVGTVYGYTF TGCAGCATCGTTGGGACAGTCTATGGCTACACCTTC
TRBJ2-1 TRBD1 TRBV9 . CASSAHSGTGNNEQFF TGTGCCAGCAGCGCGCATTCCGGGACAGGGAACAATGAGCAGTTCTTC
TRBJ2-1 TRBD2 TRBV9 . CASSPRGVGTTDNEQFF TGTGCCAGCAGCCCCCGGGGGGTTGGGACTACGGACAATGAGCAGTTCTTC
TRBJ2-1 TRBD2 TRBV4-3 . CASSPRVAGVDNEQFF TGCGCCAGCAGCCCCCGGGTAGCGGGGGTTGACAATGAGCAGTTCTTC
TRBJ1-4 . TRBV4-1 . CASSPYQGGEKLFF TGCGCCAGCAGCCCCTACCAGGGTGGGGAAAAACTGTTTTTT
TRBJ1-5 TRBD1 TRBV10-3 . CAISEGTGTNSNQPQHF TGTGCCATCAGTGAAGGGACAGGGACTAATAGCAATCAGCCCCAGCATTTT